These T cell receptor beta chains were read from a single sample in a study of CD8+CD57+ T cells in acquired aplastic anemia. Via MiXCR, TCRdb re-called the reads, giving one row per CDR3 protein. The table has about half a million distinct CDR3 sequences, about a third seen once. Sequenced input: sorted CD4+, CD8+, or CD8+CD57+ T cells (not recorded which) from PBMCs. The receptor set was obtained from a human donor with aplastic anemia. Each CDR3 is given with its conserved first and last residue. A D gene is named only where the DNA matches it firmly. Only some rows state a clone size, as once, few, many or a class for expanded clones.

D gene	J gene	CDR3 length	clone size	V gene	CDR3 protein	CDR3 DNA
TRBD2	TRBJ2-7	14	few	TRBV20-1	CSASPAGEFYEQYF	TGCAGTGCCAGCCCAGCGGGAGAATTCTACGAGCAGTACTTC
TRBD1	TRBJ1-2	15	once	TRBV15	CATSSGQGGNYGYTF	TGTGCCACCAGCAGTGGACAGGGCGGTAACTATGGCTACACCTTC
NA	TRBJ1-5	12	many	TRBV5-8	CASSLRNQPQHF	TGTGCCAGCAGCTTGCGCAATCAGCCCCAGCATTTT
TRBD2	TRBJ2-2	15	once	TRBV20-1	CSAMGSSGNTGELFF	TGCAGTGCTATGGGGTCTAGCGGGAACACCGGGGAGCTGTTTTTT
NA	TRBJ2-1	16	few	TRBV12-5	CAADSLSIRSYNEQFF	TGTGCTGCAGACAGTTTGTCGATTCGGTCCTACAATGAGCAGTTCTTC
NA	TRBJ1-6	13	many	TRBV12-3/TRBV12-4	CASQGIYNSPLHF	TGTGCCAGTCAGGGAATTTATAATTCACCCCTCCACTTT
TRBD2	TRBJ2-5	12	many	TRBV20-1	CSGEGLGETQYF	TGCAGTGGGGAGGGACTTGGGGAGACCCAGTACTTC
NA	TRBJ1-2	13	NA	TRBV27	CASSKRRGYGYTF	TGTGCCAGCAGCAAACGAAGGGGCTATGGCTACACCTTC
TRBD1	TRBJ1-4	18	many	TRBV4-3	CASSQDLTWGQGGEKLFF	TGCGCCAGCAGCCAAGATCTTACTTGGGGACAGGGTGGTGAAAAACTGTTTTTT
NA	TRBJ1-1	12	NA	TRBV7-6	CANSLRDTEAFF	TGTGCCAACAGCCTCCGGGACACTGAAGCTTTCTTT
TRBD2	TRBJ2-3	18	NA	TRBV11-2	CASSHRLAGGPVTDTQYF	TGTGCCAGCAGCCACCGACTAGCGGGGGGGCCGGTCACAGATACGCAGTATTTT
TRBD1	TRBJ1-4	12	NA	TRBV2	CASQGTDEKLFF	TGTGCCAGTCAAGGGACAGATGAAAAACTGTTTTTT
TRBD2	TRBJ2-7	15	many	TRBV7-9	CASTNSGEYLGEQYF	TGTGCCAGCACGAATAGCGGGGAGTACTTGGGGGAGCAGTACTTC
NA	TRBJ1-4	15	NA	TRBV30	CAWSRKTGQDEKLFF	TGTGCCTGGAGTCGAAAGACAGGTCAAGATGAAAAACTGTTTTTT
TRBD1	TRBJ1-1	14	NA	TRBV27	CASRQDRGRTEAFF	TGTGCCAGCAGACAGGACAGGGGGCGCACTGAAGCTTTCTTT
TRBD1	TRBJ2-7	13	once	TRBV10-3	CAISEGTGYEQYF	TGTGCCATCAGTGAAGGGACAGGGTACGAGCAGTACTTC
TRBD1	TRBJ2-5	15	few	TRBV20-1	CSARAPGGTEETQYF	TGCAGTGCTAGAGCCCCAGGGGGCACGGAAGAGACCCAGTACTTC
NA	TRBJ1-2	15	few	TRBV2	CASSYQGRLNYGYTF	TGTGCCAGCAGTTACCAGGGCAGACTTAACTATGGCTACACCTTC
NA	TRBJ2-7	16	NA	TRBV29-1	CSVEIGGSGKDYEQYF	TGCAGCGTTGAGATTGGGGGGTCAGGAAAAGACTACGAGCAGTACTTC
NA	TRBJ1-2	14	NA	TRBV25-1	CASSGGGRNYGYTF	TGTGCCAGCAGTGGAGGCGGCCGGAACTATGGCTACACCTTC
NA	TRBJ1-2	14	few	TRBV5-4	CASSPNRASYGYTF	TGTGCCAGCAGCCCTAATAGAGCCAGCTATGGCTACACCTTC
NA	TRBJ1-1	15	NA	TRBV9	CASSVGSLGNTETFF	TGTGCCAGCAGCGTAGGGTCCTTAGGGAACACTGAAACTTTCTTT
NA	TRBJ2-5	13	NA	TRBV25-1	CASSPRVRETQYF	TGTGCCAGCTCACCGAGAGTAAGGGAGACCCAGTACTTC
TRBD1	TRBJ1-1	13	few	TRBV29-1	CSVRGQTDTEAFF	TGCAGCGTCAGGGGACAGACTGACACTGAAGCTTTCTTT
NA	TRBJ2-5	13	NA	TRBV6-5	CASSYTAEETQYF	TGTGCCAGCAGTTACACGGCCGAAGAGACCCAGTACTTC
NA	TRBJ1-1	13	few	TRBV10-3	CASKAVGYTEAFF	TGTGCCAGCAAAGCGGTGGGGTACACTGAAGCTTTCTTT
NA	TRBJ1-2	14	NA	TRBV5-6	CASSNALMSYGYTF	TGTGCCAGCAGCAACGCACTCATGAGCTATGGCTACACCTTC
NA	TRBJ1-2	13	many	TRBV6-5	CASSYTPGDGYTF	TGTGCCAGCAGTTACACCCCTGGGGATGGCTACACCTTC
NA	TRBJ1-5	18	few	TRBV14	CASSQVGRDNDSNQPQHF	TGTGCCAGCAGCCAAGTAGGACGGGACAACGATAGCAATCAGCCCCAGCATTTT
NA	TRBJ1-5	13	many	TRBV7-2	CASSSRANQPQHF	TGTGCCAGCAGCTCCAGGGCGAATCAGCCCCAGCATTTT
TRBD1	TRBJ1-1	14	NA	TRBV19	CASGIDRGKTEAFF	TGTGCCAGTGGTATCGACAGGGGGAAGACTGAAGCTTTCTTT
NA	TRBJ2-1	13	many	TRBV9	CASSSEPYNEQFF	TGTGCCAGCAGCTCGGAACCCTACAATGAGCAGTTCTTC
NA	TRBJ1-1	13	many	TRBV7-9	CASSSAGGTEAFF	TGTGCCAGCAGCTCCGCGGGAGGCACTGAAGCTTTCTTT
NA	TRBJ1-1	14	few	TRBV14	CASSQLRGDTEAFF	TGTGCCAGCAGCCAACTTCGAGGGGACACTGAAGCTTTCTTT
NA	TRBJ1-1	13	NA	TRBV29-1	CSNPQERNTEAFF	TGCAGCAACCCCCAAGAGAGGAACACTGAAGCTTTCTTT
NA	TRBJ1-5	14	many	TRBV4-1	CASSHLSGRQPQHF	TGCGCCAGCAGCCACCTCTCGGGTAGACAGCCCCAGCATTTT
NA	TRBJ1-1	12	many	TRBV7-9	CASSLARGEAFF	TGTGCCAGCAGCTTAGCGCGGGGGGAAGCTTTCTTT
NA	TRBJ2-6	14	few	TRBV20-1	CSAEGRAGANVLTF	TGCAGTGCTGAGGGTAGGGCTGGGGCCAACGTCCTGACTTTC
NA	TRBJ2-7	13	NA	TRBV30	CAWSLGYSYEQYF	TGTGCCTGGAGTTTAGGCTACTCCTACGAGCAGTACTTC
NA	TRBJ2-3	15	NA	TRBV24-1	CASRTRGQLLDTQYF	TGTGCCAGCAGAACGAGGGGCCAATTGTTGGATACGCAGTATTTT
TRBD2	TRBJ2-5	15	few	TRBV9	CASSATPGRGETQYF	TGTGCCAGCAGCGCGACGCCTGGGAGGGGAGAGACCCAGTACTTC
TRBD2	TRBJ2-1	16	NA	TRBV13	CASSVGGTSPFNEQFF	TGTGCCAGCAGCGTAGGTGGGACTAGCCCCTTCAATGAGCAGTTCTTC